This T cell receptor beta chain was recovered during a study of blood T cell repertoires in COVID-19. As for the study in general: There were acute and convalescent COVID-19 samples, and they came from the United States, Italy and Spain. PBMCs, B-cell-depleted T cells, or T cells were the source of the cDNA or gDNA that made up the material.

In the original analysis: Nucleated cell number was recorded as an estimate derived from reference gene primer amplification. Repertoires were generated with immunoSEQ multiplex PCR, while TCRdb's copy carries only in-frame clones and drops some. Clone size and the V and J calls come from that table; the DNA yielded D and trimming. This table has 75,000 to 100,000 clones, 88% appearing once. Per the germline V gene, CDR1 is SGHRS and CDR2 is YFSETQ. CDR3 size: 15 residues. Trimming cost V 0 bases and J 0 bases, with 7 bases left between them. This chain joins TRBV5-1 and TRBJ2-1; perhaps TRBD1 as D (6 bases). The sequenced sample was peripheral blood. The TCR originated in a man between 65 and 85 years old with acute or convalescent COVID-19. The CDR3 DNA reads TGCGCCAGCAGCTTGGTAGGGGGCTCCTACAATGAGCAGTTCTTC. Translating gives CASSLVGGSYNEQFF.